The sequence of this TCR beta chain was determined in a study of neurological immune-mediated disorders. General study results and limits: None of the CDR3 amino acid sequences of expanded clones were shared across subjects, and this suggested private repertoires in all groups.

The method for making cDNA was 5'RACE, and it used 10-nucleotide random UMIs. Over 200 million TCR-beta sequences from 15-18 subjects came out of each sequencing run. TCRdb reprocessed the 5' RACE reads via MiXCR and lists one record per CDR3 protein. The table records approximately 40,000 distinct CDR3 sequences, roughly 15% of them present only once. Germline V lookup: CDR1 SGHTA, CDR2 FQGNSA. The V and J ends lost 4 bases and 1 base respectively, with 15 bases between them. The CDR3 is 16 residues long. This clonotype was observed at least ten times. As yet, its antigen is unknown. The J gene is TRBJ2-3, the V gene TRBV7-2; unclear D gene. The sequenced material came from CD4+ T cells from blood. The sequence derives from a woman in her sixties with HTLV-1-associated myelopathy (HAM/TSP). The CDR3: CASSSPARPGTDTQYF. In DNA form, the CDR3 reads TGTGCCAGCAGCTCCCCAGCGCGGCCGGGCACAGATACGCAGTATTTT.